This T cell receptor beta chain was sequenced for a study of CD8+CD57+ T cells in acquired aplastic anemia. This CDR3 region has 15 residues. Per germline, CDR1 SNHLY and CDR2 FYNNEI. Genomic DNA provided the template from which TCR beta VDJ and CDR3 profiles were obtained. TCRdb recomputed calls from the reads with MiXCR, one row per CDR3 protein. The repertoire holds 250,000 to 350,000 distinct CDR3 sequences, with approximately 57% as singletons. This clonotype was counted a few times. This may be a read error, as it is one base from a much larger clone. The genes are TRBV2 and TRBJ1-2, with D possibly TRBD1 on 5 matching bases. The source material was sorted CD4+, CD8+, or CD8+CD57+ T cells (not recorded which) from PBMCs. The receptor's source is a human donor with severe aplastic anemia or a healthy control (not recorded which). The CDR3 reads CASSPLFQGGYGHTF. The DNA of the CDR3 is TGTGCCAGCAGCCCTCTCTTCCAGGGCGGCTATGGCCACACCTTC.